These T cell receptor beta chains were read from a single sample in a study of monozygotic twins with inflammatory bowel disease. TCRdb reprocessed the 5' RACE reads and reports one entry per CDR3 protein, with no DNA. Here the sample table reports more than 300,000 distinct CDR3 sequences. Sequencing was done on a sample of blood. The receptors here all came from a human donor with ulcerative colitis or Crohn's disease, or a healthy co-twin of an affected twin (not recorded which). Each CDR3 is given with its conserved first and last residue.

CDR3aa: CASSFQRGPDTQYF
v_gene: TRBV5-1
j_gene: TRBJ2-3

CDR3aa: CASSQGGEQFF
v_gene: TRBV3-1
j_gene: TRBJ2-1

CDR3aa: CASSLARGANVLTF
v_gene: TRBV7-7
j_gene: TRBJ2-6

CDR3aa: CASSFRGQGSYEQYF
v_gene: TRBV12-3/TRBV12-4
j_gene: TRBJ2-7

CDR3aa: CATSSTSGGAETQYF
v_gene: TRBV15
j_gene: TRBJ2-5

CDR3aa: CASSPQSNGRYEQYF
v_gene: TRBV5-4
j_gene: TRBJ2-7

CDR3aa: CASSPRTGTGGVFPGANVLTF
v_gene: TRBV7-3
j_gene: TRBJ2-6

CDR3aa: CASSLGLAGGPVGYNEQFF
v_gene: TRBV11-2
j_gene: TRBJ2-1

CDR3aa: CASSPTGDGTEAFF
v_gene: TRBV5-1
j_gene: TRBJ1-1

CDR3aa: CASSTIEGEQYF
v_gene: TRBV9
j_gene: TRBJ2-7

CDR3aa: CASSLEAAQETQYF
v_gene: TRBV7-2
j_gene: TRBJ2-5

CDR3aa: CASSALTGGADTQYF
v_gene: TRBV9
j_gene: TRBJ2-3

CDR3aa: CASSQVPSYEQYF
v_gene: TRBV4-3
j_gene: TRBJ2-7

CDR3aa: CASNDGLETYEQYF
v_gene: TRBV19
j_gene: TRBJ2-7

CDR3aa: CSVEHWTGNNEQFF
v_gene: TRBV29-1
j_gene: TRBJ2-1

CDR3aa: CAWSTGQGSYGYTF
v_gene: TRBV30
j_gene: TRBJ1-2

CDR3aa: CASSLDRTVDTQYF
v_gene: TRBV5-1
j_gene: TRBJ2-3